Below, 32 T cell receptor beta chains from the same sample are listed, as sequenced in a study of cytomegalovirus exposure and HLA in healthy donors. Clones were sequenced by immunoSEQ multiplex PCR, and TCRdb holds only the in-frame ones, with some missing. The sample has 150,000 to 200,000 clones, 85% seen once. Source material: PBMCs. These receptors were taken from a man younger than 30 in good health and CMV-seropositive.

The sample holds one count of this clone. The DNA for the CDR3 is TGTGCCAGCAGCCCAGCAGGGGAGACCCAGTACTTC. Translation: CASSPAGETQYF. This rearrangement joins TRBV9 to TRBJ2-5; a possible D gene is TRBD1 (5 bases). Germline V gene sequence: CDR1 SGDLS, CDR2 YYNGEE. CDR3 length: 12 residues. V dropped 4 bases and J dropped 5 bases, with 9 bases sitting between them.

The chain combines TRBV6-6 with TRBJ1-3, with D perhaps matching TRBD1 (6 bases). Germline assignment: CDR1 MNHNY and CDR2 SVGAGI (reference sequence). The CDR3 covers 14 residues. V was pared by 10 bases and J by 2 bases, with 15 bases between. CDR3 in amino acids: CATLVGAAGNTIYF. CDR3 bases: TGTGCCACCCTCGTGGGGGCGGCTGGAAACACCATATATTTT.

The chain is built from TRBV27 and TRBJ2-1, with D tentatively TRBD2 (5 bases). The CDR3 loop spans 15 amino acids. Trimming took 1 base from V and 4 from J, leaving 11 bases between them. The germline gives CDR1 MNHEY, CDR2 SMNVEV (reference sequence). The CDR3 sequence is CASSLFRGRYNEQFF. In DNA form, the CDR3 reads TGTGCCAGCAGTTTATTCAGAGGGCGGTACAATGAGCAGTTCTTC.

The chain couples TRBV28 to TRBJ2-2; 7 bases align to TRBD2. Germline CDR1 reads MDHEN; CDR2 reads SYDVKM. This CDR3 has 14 residues. The V gene end was trimmed by 6 bases and the J gene end by 4 bases; junction bases not matched to a gene: 5. CDR3 in amino acids: CASRLTSSTGELFF. For the CDR3, the DNA is TGTGCCAGCAGGTTGACTAGCAGCACCGGGGAGCTGTTTTTT.

J is TRBJ2-1 and V is TRBV5-1; 7 bases match TRBD2. The CDR3 is made up of 17 amino acids. Germline V CDR1 and CDR2: SGHRS, YFSETQ. V lost 0 bases, J lost 0 bases, and 6 bases stayed unmatched. CDR3 sequence: CASSLVGSSGSYNEQFF. In DNA, the CDR3 is TGCGCCAGCAGCTTGGTCGGGTCTAGCGGCTCCTACAATGAGCAGTTCTTC.

The chain links TRBV28 to TRBJ1-1; D is uncertain. The germline V gene encodes CDR1 MDHEN and CDR2 SYDVKM. The CDR3 runs to 11 residues. With 3 bases removed from V and 6 bases from J, the gap between germline ends came to 5 bases. CDR3 region: CASSFNSEAFF. The CDR3 bases are TGTGCCAGCAGTTTTAATTCTGAAGCTTTCTTT.

The CDR3 loop reads CASAGPTYEQYF. The DNA of the CDR3 is TGTGCCAGCGCGGGGCCTACCTACGAGCAGTACTTC. The chain has TRBV6-1 and TRBJ2-7, with D possibly being TRBD2 (6 bases). Between the trimmed V and J ends, which lost 8 bases and 2 bases, there was a span of 10 bases. CDR1 and CDR2 from the germline V gene are MNHNS and SASEGT. CDR3 length: 12 amino acids.

This rearrangement joins TRBV12-1 to TRBJ2-1; the table assigns TRBD2, which was not confirmed against the DNA. TRBV12-1 constitutes a pseudogene. The CDR3 has 18 amino acids. The CDR3 reads CASSFGARVAGAGNEQFF. CDR3 in DNA: TGTGCCAGCAGCTTTGGGGCCAGGGTAGCGGGAGCTGGGAATGAGCAGTTCTTC.

This chain uses TRBV9 with TRBJ2-1, with 7 positions matching TRBD2. J was trimmed by 8 bases and V by 2 bases; bases with no gene match: 10. Germline assignment: CDR1 SGDLS and CDR2 YYNGEE. The CDR3 runs 15 residues. The CDR3 reads CASSVGWGGVDEQFF. The CDR3 DNA sequence: TGTGCCAGCAGCGTTGGATGGGGGGGTGTGGATGAGCAGTTCTTC.

V and J are TRBV2 and TRBJ1-4; no clear D. CDR1 SNHLY and CDR2 FYNNEI come from the germline V gene. The CDR3 sequence is 13 residues long. Trimming took off 6 bases at V and 5 bases at J, with 10 bases between the two ends. The CDR3 DNA sequence: TGTGCCAGCAGGGGCCAGTTAAATGAAAAACTGTTTTTT. Translating it yields CASRGQLNEKLFF. Complete variable domain (other parts from reference TRBV2 and TRBJ1-4): EPEVTQTPSHQVTQMGQEVILRCVPISNHLYFYWYRQILGQKVEFLVSFYNNEISEKSEIFDDQFSVERPDGSNFTLKIRSTKLEDSAMYFCASRGQLNEKLFFGSGTQLSVL.

The chain links TRBV25-1 to TRBJ2-5; D is possibly TRBD2 (6 bases). V shed 6 bases and J shed 2 bases, with 10 bases lying between them. CDR3 length: 13 amino acids. Per germline, CDR1 MGHDK and CDR2 SYGVNS. The CDR3 bases are TGTGCCAGCAGAACCGCGGGGCAAGAGACCCAGTACTTC. It specifies CASRTAGQETQYF.

CDR3 nucleotide sequence: TGTGCCTGGAGTGTAATCCGGGACAGGGCCTTCTCTGGGGCCAACGTCCTGACTTTC. Residues: CAWSVIRDRAFSGANVLTF. The J gene is TRBJ2-6, the V gene TRBV30; TRBD1 matches at 9 bases. Germline lookup yields CDR1 GTSNPN and CDR2 SVGIG (reference sequence). J was trimmed by 0 bases and V by 0 bases; bases with no gene match: 9. This CDR3 has 19 amino acids.

This chain joins TRBV9 and TRBJ2-7, with TRBD1 identical over 8 bases. The CDR3 contains 12 residues. Germline V lookup: CDR1 SGDLS, CDR2 YYNGEE. The junction had 2 bases not matched to a gene; V was cut back by 2 bases and J by 7 bases. This CDR3 reads CASSVTGGEQYF. The CDR3 nucleotides read TGTGCCAGCAGCGTTACAGGGGGGGAGCAGTACTTC.

The chain has TRBV30 and TRBJ2-1; 7 bases fit TRBD2. There are 14 residues in the CDR3. Germline V gives CDR1 GTSNPN, CDR2 SVGIG (reference sequence). Unmatched junction bases numbered 1, after V lost 0 bases and J lost 2 bases. The DNA of the CDR3 is TGTGCCTGGAGTGTGCGGGAGACCTACAATGAGCAGTTCTTC. This encodes CAWSVRETYNEQFF. The full variable domain, rest sourced from reference TRBV30 and TRBJ2-1, is SQTIHQWPATLVQPVGSPLSLECTVEGTSNPNLYWYRQAAGRGLQLLFYSVGIGQISSEVPQNLSASRPQDRQFILSSKKLLLSDSGFYLCAWSVRETYNEQFFGPGTRLTVL.

The chain links TRBV6-6 to TRBJ1-4; 11 nucleotides line up with TRBD1. V lost 2 bases to trimming and J lost 11 bases; unmatched junction nucleotides: 4. CDR1 is MNHNY and CDR2 is SVGAGI in the germline V gene (reference sequence). CDR3 length equals 14 residues. The CDR3 bases are TGTGCCAGCAGTTACACGGGACAGGGGGATAAACTGTTTTTT. This translates into CASSYTGQGDKLFF.

The gene calls are TRBV6-6 and TRBJ2-3; the D gene is possibly TRBD2 (7 bases). Germline-derived CDR1 and CDR2 are MNHNY and SVGAGI (reference sequence). Trimming left V 6 bases short and J 6 bases short, with 19 bases between. The CDR3 is 15 amino acids. This CDR3 is CASSHTSVRGDTQYF. Written as DNA, the CDR3 is TGTGCCAGCAGCCATACTAGCGTAAGGGGGGATACGCAGTATTTT.

The rearrangement uses TRBV7-2 and TRBJ2-2; 8 bases are a match to TRBD2. CDR1 is SGHTA, CDR2 FQGNSA, per germline. Unmatched junction bases numbered 2, after V lost 1 base and J lost 1 base. This CDR3 has 16 residues. The CDR3 DNA is TGTGCCAGCAGCTTAGTGGCGGGGGGGAACACCGGGGAGCTGTTTTTT. This gives the protein CASSLVAGGNTGELFF.

The rearrangement links TRBV7-8 to TRBJ1-5; D ambiguous. V was clipped by 2 bases and J by 5 bases, with 13 bases between them. CDR1 and CDR2 (germline): SGHVS, FQNEAQ. The CDR3 contains 15 residues. CDR3 DNA sequence: TGTGCCAGCAGCTTACAAACCGGGAGGGATCAGCCCCAGCATTTT. Its protein product is CASSLQTGRDQPQHF.

This sequence joins TRBV6-5 and TRBJ1-1; D is perhaps TRBD1 (5 bases). Trimming took 6 bases from V and 5 from J, leaving 13 bases between them. This CDR3 has 13 amino acids. The germline V gene encodes CDR1 MNHEY and CDR2 SVGAGI. CDR3 sequence reads: CASSLFGGTEAFF. For the CDR3, the DNA is TGTGCCAGCAGCCTTTTCGGGGGGACTGAAGCTTTCTTT.

The chain employs TRBV30 and TRBJ2-5, with 7 bases aligning to TRBD2. The CDR3 consists of 15 residues. V trimming: 3 bases; J trimming: 1 base; junction bases outside the gene matches: 8. Germline CDR1 is GTSNPN and CDR2 is SVGIG (reference sequence). CDR3 sequence (DNA): TGTGCCTGGAGGGGTGGAGCGGGGCGCCAAGAGACCCAGTACTTC. This codes for CAWRGGAGRQETQYF.

V is TRBV4-1 and J is TRBJ2-3, with TRBD2 matching 7 bases. Trimming took 4 bases from V and 4 from J; bases not matched to a gene: 8. CDR3 length: 15 amino acids. Germline V lookup: CDR1 MGHRA, CDR2 YSYEKL. The CDR3 DNA follows: TGCGCCAGCAGCCCTGAGGGCGGGGGACCAGATACGCAGTATTTT. It encodes CASSPEGGGPDTQYF.

The V and J genes are TRBV5-6 and TRBJ1-5, with D uncertain. Germline lookup yields CDR1 SGHDT and CDR2 YYEEEE. The CDR3 runs to 17 residues. The germline V and J ends were trimmed by 3 bases and 1 base, with 17 bases remaining between them. The DNA of the CDR3 is TGTGCCAGCAGCTCGGCGGAAGACCCTCGGAGCAATCAGCCCCAGCATTTT. Its protein product is CASSSAEDPRSNQPQHF.

The CDR3 reads CASSQQGFDGYTF. The CDR3 DNA reads TGTGCCAGCAGTCAACAGGGCTTCGATGGCTACACCTTC. The V call is TRBV28, the J call TRBJ1-2, with a tentative D call TRBD1 (6 bases). Deletions cut 5 bases from V and 6 bases from J, with 13 bases between. Germline V gene sequence: CDR1 MDHEN, CDR2 SYDVKM. CDR3 size: 13 residues.

The chain carries TRBV30 and TRBJ1-2; 8 bases agree with TRBD1. The CDR3 has 13 residues. CDR1 is GTSNPN and CDR2 is SVGIG in the germline V gene (reference sequence). The junction had 6 bases not matched to a gene; V was cut back by 0 bases and J by 9 bases. CDR3 amino acids: CAWSVRQGLSYTF. For the CDR3, the DNA is TGTGCCTGGAGTGTACGACAGGGGCTTAGCTACACCTTC.

This rearrangement joins TRBV5-1 to TRBJ2-5; 8 bases agree with TRBD1. Germline values: CDR1 SGHRS, CDR2 YFSETQ. This CDR3 has 14 residues. Trimming cost V 3 bases and J 4 bases; bases outside gene matches: 5. CDR3 sequence: CASSSQDRGETQYF. CDR3 coding DNA: TGCGCCAGCAGCTCCCAAGACAGGGGAGAGACCCAGTACTTC.

The chain uses TRBV29-1 and TRBJ2-7; D is uncertain. Germline V lookup: CDR1 SQVTM, CDR2 ANQGSEA. The CDR3 has 14 amino acids. The V end was cut by 0 bases, the J end by 2 bases, with 11 bases between. The CDR3, as DNA: TGCAGCGTTGAAGACCCATACAGAACCTACGAGCAGTACTTC. This gives the protein CSVEDPYRTYEQYF.

This rearrangement joins TRBV27 to TRBJ1-2; 9 nucleotides match TRBD1. There are 16 residues in the CDR3. Per the germline V gene, CDR1 is MNHEY and CDR2 is SMNVEV (reference sequence). With 6 bases clipped from V and 4 bases from J, the junction kept 12 bases outside the gene matches. The CDR3 spells CASSRHVTDRGYGYTF. CDR3 bases: TGTGCCAGCAGCCGCCACGTTACGGACAGGGGCTATGGCTACACCTTC.

V usage is TRBV6-6 and J usage is TRBJ2-7; 10 nucleotides match TRBD1. Germline loops: CDR1 MNHNY, CDR2 SVGAGI (reference sequence). The V gene end was trimmed by 4 bases and the J gene end by 9 bases; junction bases not matched to a gene: 9. The CDR3 loop spans 14 amino acids. The CDR3 is CASSSRTGGGLQYF. CDR3 DNA: TGTGCCAGCAGTTCCCGGACAGGGGGAGGTTTGCAGTACTTC.

The chain joins TRBV6-1 to TRBJ2-7, with 12 bases aligning to TRBD2. The V segment lost 3 bases and the J segment 5 bases; nucleotides outside the gene matches: 5. The CDR3 runs 15 residues. In germline, CDR1 is MNHNS, CDR2 SASEGT. The CDR3 loop is CASSDDTSGGNEQYF. The CDR3 DNA follows: TGTGCCAGCAGTGATGACACTAGCGGGGGGAACGAGCAGTACTTC.

This clone has only a few counts. The chain employs TRBV5-1 and TRBJ2-1; perhaps TRBD2 as D (6 bases). The CDR3 totals 15 residues. Trimming shortened V by 2 bases and J by 0 bases, and 9 bases separated the two germline ends. CDR1 is SGHRS, CDR2 YFSETQ, per germline. CDR3 sequence: CASSLTTSSYNEQFF. The CDR3 region has the DNA TGCGCCAGCAGCTTAACGACTAGCTCCTACAATGAGCAGTTCTTC. Drawing the rest from reference TRBV5-1 and TRBJ2-1, the complete variable domain is KAGVTQTPRYLIKTRGQQVTLSCSPISGHRSVSWYQQTPGQGLQFLFEYFSETQRNKGNFPGRFSGRQFSNSRSEMNVSTLELGDSALYLCASSLTTSSYNEQFFGPGTRLTVL.

This chain links TRBV9 with TRBJ1-2; the D is unclear. Trimming left V 0 bases short and J 4 bases short, with 10 bases between. CDR1 and CDR2 (germline): SGDLS, YYNGEE. The CDR3 loop spans 14 amino acids. CDR3 in DNA: TGTGCCAGCAGCGTAGACGACAACCTCTATGGCTACACCTTC. Translation: CASSVDDNLYGYTF.

In DNA, the CDR3 is TGTGCCAGCAGCTACCGACCAGCGGGGGCTCTCACGGAGCAGTTCTTC. This gives the protein CASSYRPAGALTEQFF. V is TRBV7-8 and J is TRBJ2-1; 8 nucleotides align to TRBD2. Trimming took 4 bases from V and 10 from J; bases not matched to a gene: 15. The CDR3 contains 16 residues. CDR1 and CDR2 from the germline V gene are SGHVS and FQNEAQ.